These T cell receptor beta chains were read from a single sample in a study of beta chain features in type 1 diabetes. Repertoires were generated with immunoSEQ multiplex PCR, while TCRdb's copy carries only in-frame clones and drops some. The sample records under 400,000 clones, around 13% being singletons. The specimen was naive CD4+ T cells from blood. The source of these receptors is a man between 18 and 29 years old in good health. The CDR3 runs from the conserved cysteine through the conserved F or W. A D gene is named only where the DNA matches it firmly. The size field is filled for only some rows; it gives once, few, many or a size class.

abundance	v_gene	d_gene	j_gene	CDR3nt	CDR3aa
-	TRBV9	TRBD2	TRBJ2-3	TGTGCCAGCGGTCGTAGGACTAGCGGGGCAGATACGCAGTATTTT	CASGRRTSGADTQYF
-	TRBV5-4	-	TRBJ2-7	TGTGCCAGCAGCAGTACAGAATCCCCCTACGAGCAGTACTTC	CASSSTESPYEQYF
-	TRBV7-2	-	TRBJ2-2	TGTGCCAGCAGCTTAGGGACAGCCGGCGGGGAGCTGTTTTTT	CASSLGTAGGELFF
few	TRBV7-3	TRBD2	TRBJ2-3	TGTGCCAGCAGCCGGGGACTAGCGGGGGGGGCTTCGGATACGCAGTATTTT	CASSRGLAGGASDTQYF
few	TRBV11-2	-	TRBJ2-3	TGTGCCAGCAGCTTAGTTTTCGGTAAAACAGATACGCAGTATTTT	CASSLVFGKTDTQYF
-	TRBV7-2	TRBD1	TRBJ2-7	TGTGCCAGCAACGACGCACCAGGGGGCGAGCAGTACTTC	CASNDAPGGEQYF
-	TRBV7-3	-	TRBJ1-1	TGTGCCATGAACCGGGACTCCAAGAACACTGAAGCTTTCTTT	CAMNRDSKNTEAFF
few	TRBV14	TRBD1	TRBJ2-6	TGTGCCAGCAGTAGGGGGCCAAACTTGGGGGCCAACGTCCTGACTTTC	CASSRGPNLGANVLTF
few	TRBV13	-	TRBJ2-7	TGTGCCAGCAGCATCGGGGGGGACAGGGCCACCGAGCAGTACTTC	CASSIGGDRATEQYF
-	TRBV18	-	TRBJ2-2	TGTGCCAGCTCACCGGAACGGACGGACTTAGCCGGGGAGCTGTTTTTT	CASSPERTDLAGELFF
-	TRBV4-3	-	TRBJ1-4	TGCGCCAGCAGCCAAGCCGCGAGTAATGAAAAACTGTTTTTT	CASSQAASNEKLFF
-	TRBV9	-	TRBJ2-2	TGTGCCAGCAGCGCCCAGAGGGGGATTGACACCGGGGAGCTGTTTTTT	CASSAQRGIDTGELFF
few	TRBV11-2	-	TRBJ2-1	TGTGCCAGCAGCCCGCAGGGGCGTTATAACAATGAGCAGTTCTTC	CASSPQGRYNNEQFF
-	TRBV7-2	TRBD1	TRBJ1-6	TGTGCCAGCAGCCCTCGGGACAGCTATAATTCACCCCTCCACTTT	CASSPRDSYNSPLHF
few	TRBV5-6	TRBD1	TRBJ2-5	TGTGCCAGCGTCGGGACAGGACGTGAGGAGACCCAGTACTTC	CASVGTGREETQYF
few	TRBV18	-	TRBJ1-1	TGTGCCAGCTCACCACTTACAGGGCCTCCCGAAGCTTTCTTT	CASSPLTGPPEAFF
-	TRBV29-1	-	TRBJ2-7	TGCAGCGTTGAAGACCAGGCCGGCGTAGGCGAGCAGTACTTC	CSVEDQAGVGEQYF
-	TRBV30	TRBD2	TRBJ2-1	TGTGCCTGGAGCCCCCCTCGCGGGAGGGTATACAATGAGCAGTTCTTC	CAWSPPRGRVYNEQFF
few	TRBV7-3	TRBD1	TRBJ1-1	TGTGCCAGCAGCTCCCTGGGGGGACAGGGGAGCACTGAAGCTTTCTTT	CASSSLGGQGSTEAFF
-	TRBV19	-	TRBJ2-1	TGTGCCAGTAGTCCAGGGGTCCATGAGCAGTTCTTC	CASSPGVHEQFF
few	TRBV19	-	TRBJ2-7	TGTGCCAGTAGTATCCGTCCAGGGCTAGCCTACGAGCAGTACTTC	CASSIRPGLAYEQYF
few	TRBV4-3	-	TRBJ2-7	TGCGCCAGCAGCCAAGAAACAGGGCCCTACGAGCAGTACTTC	CASSQETGPYEQYF
few	TRBV11-2	-	TRBJ1-1	TGTGCCAGCAGCTTATCGACAGGTCGGGGAGTTAACACTGAAGCTTTCTTT	CASSLSTGRGVNTEAFF
few	TRBV7-2	-	TRBJ2-7	TGTGCCAGCAGCACGAGAACCTACGAGCAGTACTTC	CASSTRTYEQYF